These 30 T cell receptor beta chains share one sample of origin, sequenced in a study of T cell responses to AZD1222 COVID-19 vaccine. Clones were read by immunoSEQ multiplex PCR, and TCRdb kept only the in-frame ones, dropping some. In the table there are about 130,000 clones, roughly 80% of which are singletons. This specimen was peripheral blood, taken on day 0 of AZD1222 vaccination. All receptors derive from an adult in good health.

This rearrangement joins TRBV7-9 to TRBJ2-7; 12 bases fit TRBD2. The CDR3 runs 16 residues. Trimming removed 5 bases from V and 2 bases from J; junction bases left unmatched: 7. Germline V gives CDR1 SEHNR, CDR2 FQNEAQ (reference sequence). The DNA of the CDR3 is TGTGCCAGCAGCCAGCGGACTAGCGGGGTTGCCTACGAGCAGTACTTC. Protein sequence: CASSQRTSGVAYEQYF.

Concerning this clone: The conserved phenylalanine or tryptophan is not found at the CDR3 terminus, so this likely reflects a read error. This rearrangement joins TRBV24-1 to TRBJ1-1; D might be TRBD1 (5 bases). The CDR3 is 18 residues long. Germline V gene data show CDR1 as KGHDR and CDR2 as SFDVKD. V lost 4 bases, J lost 0 bases, and 20 bases lay in between. This CDR3 is CATSENEDTSKLNTEAFL. CDR3 DNA: TGTGCCACCAGTGAAAATGAGGACACCTCCAAACTGAACACTGAAGCTTTCCTT.

The gene calls are TRBV12-3 or TRBV12-4 and TRBJ1-2; no clear D. The V end was cut by 5 bases, the J end by 4 bases, with 8 bases between. This CDR3 is built from 12 residues. The CDR3 loop reads CASSTHTYGYTF. DNA of the CDR3: TGTGCCAGCAGTACCCACACCTATGGCTACACCTTC.

The J gene is TRBJ1-6, the V gene TRBV30; D remains unclear. V dropped 0 bases and J dropped 5 bases, with 8 bases sitting between them. The CDR3 totals 14 residues. Germline CDR1 GTSNPN, CDR2 SVGIG (reference sequence). The chain's CDR3 is CAWSVNRNNSPLHF. The CDR3 DNA is TGTGCCTGGAGTGTGAACAGAAATAATTCACCCCTCCACTTT.

The chain employs TRBV21-1 and TRBJ1-2; TRBD1 reflects the table's D call only, with no check against the DNA. TRBV21-1 is described as a pseudogene. The CDR3 consists of 19 residues. The DNA for the CDR3 is TGTGCCAGCAGCACTTCACCTCCTTCGGACAGGTCCCTTAACTATGGCTACACCTTC. It encodes CASSTSPPSDRSLNYGYTF.

This chain uses TRBV27 with TRBJ1-1; no firm D call. V gave up 6 bases and J gave up 3 bases, with 14 bases separating them. Germline V gives CDR1 MNHEY, CDR2 SMNVEV (reference sequence). The CDR3 sequence is 14 residues long. The DNA for the CDR3 is TGTGCCAGCAGCAACTCCGCCTTATACACTGAAGCTTTCTTT. Protein product: CASSNSALYTEAFF.

This clone was seen more than once but under ten times. The rearrangement joins TRBV6-1 to TRBJ1-5; TRBD1 matches at 7 bases. Trimming took 3 bases from V and 5 from J; bases not matched to a gene: 4. Germline lookup yields CDR1 MNHNS and CDR2 SASEGT. The CDR3 consists of 14 residues. The CDR3 nucleotides read TGTGCCAGCAGTGACAGGGGGACATATCAGCCCCAGCATTTT. Its protein is CASSDRGTYQPQHF.

This CDR3 reads CASRGGGGNQETQYF. The CDR3 DNA sequence: TGCGCCAGCAGGGGAGGCGGGGGTAACCAAGAGACCCAGTACTTC. The chain employs TRBV5-1 and TRBJ2-5, with TRBD2 identical over 7 bases. The V gene end was trimmed by 5 bases and the J gene end by 0 bases; junction bases not matched to a gene: 7. The CDR3 length is 15 residues. Germline values: CDR1 SGHRS, CDR2 YFSETQ.

DNA for the CDR3: TGTGCCAGCAGTTTCGGGGGTTTCCAGCCCCAGCATTTT. Amino acid sequence: CASSFGGFQPQHF. The rearrangement links TRBV12-3 or TRBV12-4 to TRBJ1-5, with a possible D match to TRBD1 (5 bases). The V end was cut by 3 bases, the J end by 7 bases, with 10 bases between. The CDR3 is 13 residues long.

In nucleotides, the CDR3 is TGTGCCACCAGTGGGGACAGGGGGACCCAGTACTTC. Protein product: CATSGDRGTQYF. The chain carries TRBV24-1 and TRBJ2-5; the match to TRBD1 covers 10 bases. The V and J ends lost 5 bases and 7 bases, in that order; junction bases with no gene match: 0. This CDR3 has 12 amino acids. CDR1 and CDR2 (germline): KGHDR, SFDVKD.

This clone has just one count. The gene calls are TRBV28 and TRBJ2-1; 9 bases are shared with TRBD1. This CDR3 has 16 residues. The germline gives CDR1 MDHEN, CDR2 SYDVKM. Trimming took 5 bases from V and 1 from J; bases not matched to a gene: 6. CDR3 sequence (DNA): TGTGCCAGCAGTCCCTTCGGACAGGGGTCCTACAATGAGCAGTTCTTC. Residues: CASSPFGQGSYNEQFF.

This rearrangement joins TRBV18 to TRBJ2-2; TRBD2 might be the D (6 bases). V dropped 4 bases and J dropped 3 bases, with 9 bases sitting between them. The CDR3 sequence is 14 residues long. Per the germline V gene, CDR1 is KGHSH and CDR2 is LQKENI. The CDR3 region is CASSLGTDTGELFF. Written as DNA, the CDR3 is TGTGCCAGCTCACTCGGGACTGACACCGGGGAGCTGTTTTTT.

The gene calls are TRBV2 and TRBJ2-3, with TRBD1 matching over 8 bases. CDR3 size: 17 residues. Losses at the gene ends were 3 bases for V and 6 bases for J; bases not matched to a gene: 14. Per the germline V gene, CDR1 is SNHLY and CDR2 is FYNNEI. CDR3 DNA: TGTGCCAGCAGTGATGGTATAGGACAGGGATCGACTGATACGCAGTATTTT. It translates to CASSDGIGQGSTDTQYF.

The V gene is TRBV6-5, the J gene TRBJ2-2; D is perhaps TRBD2 (6 bases). The CDR3 is made up of 15 amino acids. Germline CDR1 MNHEY, CDR2 SVGAGI. V was cut by 4 bases and J by 4 bases, with 13 bases left in between. This CDR3 is CASSSSGTLTGELFF. The CDR3 coding sequence is TGTGCCAGCAGTTCCTCCGGGACTCTCACCGGGGAGCTGTTTTTT.

This clone was observed a handful of times. The rearrangement joins TRBV25-1 to TRBJ2-4, with 9 positions matching TRBD2. Germline CDR1 reads MGHDK; CDR2 reads SYGVNS. The CDR3 spans 14 residues. After removal of 3 bases from V and 7 bases from J, the junction contained 4 bases not matched to a gene. The CDR3 loop is CASSDSGGRNIQYF. For the CDR3, the DNA is TGTGCCAGCAGTGATAGCGGGGGCCGGAACATTCAGTACTTC.

This chain joins TRBV10-3 and TRBJ2-1; 8 nucleotides match TRBD2. With 0 bases clipped from V and 8 bases from J, the junction kept 9 bases outside the gene matches. The germline CDR1 and CDR2 sequences are ENHRY and SYGVKD. The CDR3 spans 16 residues. The CDR3 nucleotides read TGTGCCATCAGTGAGTCTTCGGGGGGGGCGCGGGATGAGCAGTTCTTC. Its translation: CAISESSGGARDEQFF.

The chain employs TRBV9 and TRBJ2-5; tentative D call: TRBD1 (5 bases). The CDR3 has 13 residues. Germline CDR1 and CDR2: SGDLS and YYNGEE. The V gene lost 5 bases and the J gene lost 3 bases, with 11 bases spanning the gap. CDR3 region: CASSRTSKETQYF. The CDR3 bases are TGTGCCAGCAGTCGGACAAGCAAAGAGACCCAGTACTTC.

The rearrangement links TRBV5-1 to TRBJ1-1, with 9 nucleotides matching TRBD1. The CDR3 length is 14 residues. V was pared by 0 bases and J by 7 bases, with 4 bases of the junction left unmatched. Per germline, CDR1 SGHRS and CDR2 YFSETQ. CDR3 sequence reads: CASSLEGQGNEAFF. The CDR3 DNA follows: TGCGCCAGCAGCTTGGAAGGACAGGGGAATGAAGCTTTCTTT.

This clone came up a few times. The rearrangement links TRBV19 to TRBJ2-7; no clear D gene. Trimming pared 3 bases from V and 0 bases from J, leaving 12 bases between. CDR1 and CDR2 (germline): LNHDA, SQIVND (reference sequence). The CDR3 sequence is 15 residues long. The DNA for the CDR3 is TGTGCCAGTAGTATTCAGGCAGGAGACTCCTACGAGCAGTACTTC. It yields the protein CASSIQAGDSYEQYF.

As DNA, the CDR3 is TGTGCCAGCACCTTGACAGGGAACACCGGGGAGCTGTTTTTT. Protein product: CASTLTGNTGELFF. The chain joins TRBV6-5 to TRBJ2-2; possibly TRBD1 for D (6 bases). Trimming removed 7 bases from V and 1 base from J, with 10 bases in between. The CDR3 runs 14 residues. Germline CDR1 MNHEY, CDR2 SVGAGI.

Worth noting for this clone: Additional DNA sequences in this sample encode the identical CDR3. The chain carries TRBV28 and TRBJ1-1; D call uncertain. CDR3 size: 12 residues. Germline CDR1 is MDHEN and CDR2 is SYDVKM. V gave up 8 bases and J gave up 1 base, with 8 bases separating them. The CDR3, as DNA: TGTGCCAGCCGTTCACCGAACACTGAAGCTTTCTTT. Encoded protein: CASRSPNTEAFF. The full variable domain, completed using reference TRBV28 and TRBJ1-1, is DVKVTQSSRYLVKRTGEKVFLECVQDMDHENMFWYRQDPGLGLRLIYFSYDVKMKEKGDIPEGYSVSREKKERFSLILESASTNQTSMYLCASRSPNTEAFFGQGTRLTVV.

The chain recombines TRBV28 with TRBJ1-1; D might be TRBD1 (5 bases). This CDR3 spans 15 amino acids. Germline CDR1 and CDR2: MDHEN and SYDVKM. Trimming took 4 bases from V and 3 from J, leaving 15 bases between them. The CDR3 DNA reads as TGTGCCAGCAGTTCGCCGGGGCAGGGATACACTGAAGCTTTCTTT. Its translation: CASSSPGQGYTEAFF.

The chain links TRBV27 to TRBJ1-1, with 7 bases lining up with TRBD1. This CDR3 is 18 amino acids long. V dropped 5 bases and J dropped 0; count of bases not matched to a gene: 15. The germline gives CDR1 MNHEY, CDR2 SMNVEV (reference sequence). CDR3 loop: CASSKTVPRTGMNTEAFF. CDR3 bases: TGTGCCAGCAGTAAGACCGTCCCCAGGACAGGAATGAACACTGAAGCTTTCTTT.

J is TRBJ1-2 and V is TRBV7-9; weak D call: TRBD1 (6 bases). This CDR3 has 15 amino acids. Trimming took off 6 bases at V and 2 bases at J, with 16 bases between the two ends. Germline values: CDR1 SEHNR, CDR2 FQNEAQ (reference sequence). CDR3 sequence reads: CASSPSLGGNYGYTF. The CDR3 nucleotides read TGTGCCAGCAGTCCAAGCTTAGGGGGGAACTATGGCTACACCTTC. The complete variable domain, with remaining parts taken from reference TRBV7-9 and TRBJ1-2, reads DTGVSQNPRHKITKRGQNVTFRCDPISEHNRLYWYRQTLGQGPEFLTYFQNEAQLEKSRLLSDRFSAERPKGSFSTLEIQRTEQGDSAMYLCASSPSLGGNYGYTFGSGTRLTVV.

This clone has a handful of counts. This rearrangement joins TRBV3-1 (or the pseudogene TRBV3-2) to TRBJ1-6; 9 bases agree with TRBD1. Per the germline V gene, CDR1 is LGHDT and CDR2 is YNNKEL (reference sequence). V gave up 0 bases and J gave up 9 bases; unmatched junction bases: 9. The CDR3 runs 17 residues. The CDR3 loop reads CASSQDLGTGLFSPLHF. The CDR3 region has the DNA TGTGCCAGCAGCCAAGATCTGGGGACAGGGTTATTTTCACCCCTCCACTTT.

The gene calls are TRBV28 and TRBJ1-3; D is undetermined. Germline V gene data show CDR1 as MDHEN and CDR2 as SYDVKM. The V and J ends lost 2 bases and 0 bases respectively, with 11 bases between them. CDR3 size: 16 residues. The CDR3 loop reads CASSLNLGFSGNTIYF. The CDR3 DNA reads TGTGCCAGCAGTTTAAATCTGGGCTTCTCTGGAAACACCATATATTTT.

This clone was counted a single time. The CDR3 sequence is CASSVTGATNEKLFF. Written as DNA, the CDR3 is TGCGCCAGCAGCGTTACAGGTGCAACTAATGAAAAACTGTTTTTT. This chain links TRBV5-1 with TRBJ1-4; weak D call: TRBD1 (5 bases). The germline gives CDR1 SGHRS, CDR2 YFSETQ. The ends were cut back, 4 bases at V and 0 bases at J, with 10 bases in the middle. This CDR3 contains 15 residues.

This chain connects TRBV7-3 to TRBJ1-1; possibly TRBD1 for D (5 bases). The V and J ends lost 5 bases and 2 bases respectively, with 12 bases between them. The CDR3 has 14 amino acids. Germline values: CDR1 SGHTA, CDR2 FQGTGA. Written as DNA, the CDR3 is TGTGCCAGCAGCCGGGACCACTCTAACACTGAAGCTTTCTTT. Amino acids: CASSRDHSNTEAFF.

This clone was counted a few times. The chain recombines TRBV5-1 with TRBJ2-5; maybe TRBD2 (6 bases). V shed 4 bases and J shed 2 bases, with 15 bases lying between them. The CDR3 spans 15 residues. CDR1 is SGHRS and CDR2 is YFSETQ in the germline V gene. In nucleotides, the CDR3 is TGCGCCAGCAGCAGGAGGGGCTCGGGGCAAGAGACCCAGTACTTC. Amino acids: CASSRRGSGQETQYF.

The genes are TRBV9 and TRBJ2-2, with 7 bases matching TRBD1. V was clipped by 5 bases and J by 0 bases; unmatched bases: 7. This CDR3 is built from 16 residues. Germline V gives CDR1 SGDLS, CDR2 YYNGEE. The CDR3 DNA reads as TGTGCCAGCAGTCTTACGGACAGGACGAACACCGGGGAGCTGTTTTTT. This encodes CASSLTDRTNTGELFF.